Detailed here is one T cell receptor (beta chain). Its antigen is undetermined. The data stem from a study of T cell responses to AZD1222 COVID-19 vaccine. The overall study: Whether given at about 4 or about 12 weeks, second doses were pooled.

In germline, CDR1 is LNHDA, CDR2 SQIVND (reference sequence). V was shortened by 1 base and J by 0 bases, with 6 bases between the two germline ends. This CDR3 comprises 14 residues. Study results and caveats: Donor demographics were predominantly white British with a female majority; clonal diversity may be underestimated.

Using immunoSEQ multiplex PCR, the repertoire was profiled, and TCRdb retains in-frame clones only, with some absent. The repertoire includes roughly 130,000 clones, approximately 85% of them detected once, and roughly 7.4% sits in the top ten. The sample was peripheral blood, taken on day 0 of AZD1222 vaccination. The clonotype comes from an adult in good health. This chain connects TRBV19 to TRBJ1-2; D unclear. The CDR3, as DNA: TGTGCCAGTAGTATAGGTTCGGCTAACTATGGCTACACCTTC. Its protein is CASSIGSANYGYTF.